Listed here are 32 T cell receptor beta chains from one sample, sequenced in a study of blood T cell repertoires in COVID-19. Some clones are missing from TCRdb's copy, which holds only in-frame ones; the method was immunoSEQ multiplex PCR. The sample yields about 340,000 clones, around 83% seen once. What was sequenced was peripheral blood. The receptors derive from a man aged 25 to 40 with active or convalescent COVID-19.

The gene calls are TRBV3-1 (or the pseudogene TRBV3-2) and TRBJ2-7; tentative D call: TRBD1 (5 bases). Germline CDR1 reads LGHDT; CDR2 reads YNNKEL (reference sequence). The V end was cut by 0 bases, the J end by 3 bases, with 15 bases between. CDR3 length: 16 amino acids. CDR3 sequence (DNA): TGTGCCAGCAGCCAAGAGAGTCAGGGAATGGTCTACGAGCAGTACTTC. It translates to CASSQESQGMVYEQYF.

This chain links TRBV19 with TRBJ2-7; 8 bases map to TRBD2. V trimming: 5 bases; J trimming: 4 bases; junction bases outside the gene matches: 4. In germline, CDR1 is LNHDA, CDR2 SQIVND (reference sequence). The CDR3 spans 13 residues. CDR3 sequence reads: CASSGASGYEQYF. The CDR3 nucleotides read TGTGCCAGTAGTGGGGCTAGCGGGTACGAGCAGTACTTC. The whole variable domain, remainder taken from reference TRBV19 and TRBJ2-7, is DGGITQSPKYLFRKEGQNVTLSCEQNLNHDAMYWYRQDPGQGLRLIYYSQIVNDFQKGDIAEGYSVSREKKESFPLTVTSAQKNPTAFYLCASSGASGYEQYFGPGTRLTVT.

This chain uses TRBV5-1 with TRBJ1-6; maybe TRBD1 (6 bases). V was trimmed by 7 bases and J by 10 bases, leaving 21 bases between them. Germline CDR1 and CDR2: SGHRS and YFSETQ. CDR3 length equals 15 residues. CDR3 coding DNA: TGCGCCAGCCGCACGGATGAACAGGGATACTCACCCCTCCACTTT. Amino acid sequence: CASRTDEQGYSPLHF.

This clone was picked up one time. The chain carries TRBV9 and TRBJ2-2; 7 bases are a match to TRBD2. The V gene's germline CDR1 is SGDLS and CDR2 YYNGEE. Unmatched junction bases numbered 18, after V lost 3 bases and J lost 7 bases. This CDR3 has 18 residues. CDR3 residues: CASSARSGTSGEGGELFF. The CDR3 region has the DNA TGTGCCAGCAGCGCTCGCTCCGGGACCTCGGGGGAGGGCGGGGAGCTGTTTTTT.

The chain recombines TRBV6-5 with TRBJ1-2; the match to TRBD1 covers 8 bases. The CDR3 extends over 16 amino acids. Germline lookup yields CDR1 MNHEY and CDR2 SVGAGI. The junction had 6 bases not matched to a gene; V was cut back by 0 bases and J by 3 bases. The chain's CDR3 is CASSYSQDRAYYGYTF. The CDR3 DNA sequence: TGTGCCAGCAGTTACTCCCAGGACAGGGCCTACTATGGCTACACCTTC.

The sample holds a few counts of this clone. This chain links TRBV9 with TRBJ2-1; no definite D call. Germline lookup yields CDR1 SGDLS and CDR2 YYNGEE. The CDR3 is 12 amino acids. V dropped 1 base and J dropped 9 bases, with 8 bases sitting between them. For the CDR3, the DNA is TGTGCCAGCAGCGTACAGTTTACTGAGCAGTTCTTC. Amino acid sequence: CASSVQFTEQFF.

This clone has just one count. The genes are TRBV16 and TRBJ1-2; TRBD1 is a possible D gene (6 bases). Trimming left V 6 bases short and J 8 bases short, with 19 bases between. The CDR3 totals 14 residues. Germline CDR1 reads KGHSY; CDR2 reads FQNENV. CDR3 nucleotide sequence: TGTGCCAGCAGTCCTAATCCGGGGGGCCGAGGCTACACCTTC. Translating gives CASSPNPGGRGYTF.

The genes are TRBV5-1 and TRBJ2-1; 8 bases line up with TRBD1. Looked up from germline, CDR1 is SGHRS and CDR2 is YFSETQ. The CDR3 runs 14 residues. The V gene end was trimmed by 4 bases and the J gene end by 2 bases; junction bases not matched to a gene: 2. This CDR3 reads CASSPGGAYNEQFF. The DNA of the CDR3 is TGCGCCAGCAGCCCAGGGGGCGCCTACAATGAGCAGTTCTTC.

V usage is TRBV5-1 and J usage is TRBJ1-2; D might be TRBD1 (6 bases). Deletions cut 4 bases from V and 4 bases from J, with 14 bases between. The CDR3 sequence is 14 residues long. The germline gives CDR1 SGHRS, CDR2 YFSETQ. CDR3 residues: CASSLMTGVYGYTF. Written as DNA, the CDR3 is TGCGCCAGCAGCCTGATGACAGGCGTCTATGGCTACACCTTC.

This chain joins TRBV28 and TRBJ2-7; tentative D call: TRBD1 (6 bases). Trimming cost V 5 bases and J 2 bases, with 13 bases left between them. CDR1 and CDR2 (germline): MDHEN, SYDVKM. The CDR3 sequence is 14 residues long. CDR3 loop: CASSPHRDTYEQYF. Written as DNA, the CDR3 is TGTGCCAGCAGTCCCCACAGGGACACCTACGAGCAGTACTTC. Full variable domain (rest looked up from reference TRBV28 and TRBJ2-7): DVKVTQSSRYLVKRTGEKVFLECVQDMDHENMFWYRQDPGLGLRLIYFSYDVKMKEKGDIPEGYSVSREKKERFSLILESASTNQTSMYLCASSPHRDTYEQYFGPGTRLTVT.

The chain uses TRBV25-1 and TRBJ2-5; no clear D gene. Germline values: CDR1 MGHDK, CDR2 SYGVNS. V was trimmed by 2 bases and J by 10 bases, leaving 17 bases between them. This CDR3 spans 14 amino acids. DNA for the CDR3: TGTGCCAGCAGTGAAGAGACCCGGGTCGTGAGCCAGTACTTC. As protein: CASSEETRVVSQYF.

The chain combines TRBV4-3 with TRBJ1-5, with 7 bases lining up with TRBD1. This CDR3 has 16 residues. Germline loops: CDR1 LGHNA, CDR2 YSLEER. J lost 3 bases, V lost 0 bases, and 5 bases had no gene match. CDR3: CASSQDRGQLNQPQHF. CDR3 sequence (DNA): TGCGCCAGCAGCCAAGATCGGGGACAGCTCAATCAGCCCCAGCATTTT.

This clone appeared a few times. The rearrangement joins TRBV7-9 to TRBJ2-3; 8 positions match TRBD1. Germline V gene sequence: CDR1 SEHNR, CDR2 FQNEAQ (reference sequence). V lost 5 bases, J lost 1 base, and 5 bases stayed unmatched. The CDR3 has 15 amino acids. In DNA, the CDR3 is TGTGCCAGCAGCCCCGGGACAGGCCGCACAGATACGCAGTATTTT. It is translated as CASSPGTGRTDTQYF.

The chain has TRBV27 and TRBJ2-7; unclear D gene. Trimming cost V 5 bases and J 0 bases, with 11 bases left between them. The CDR3 sequence is 14 residues long. Germline lookup yields CDR1 MNHEY and CDR2 SMNVEV (reference sequence). CDR3 residues: CASSPVPSSYEQYF. As DNA, the CDR3 is TGTGCCAGCAGTCCCGTTCCGAGCTCCTACGAGCAGTACTTC.

The chain links TRBV6-6 to TRBJ1-2; the match to TRBD1 covers 7 bases. CDR1 and CDR2 (germline): MNHNY, SVGAGI (reference sequence). The trim removed 2 bases at V and 3 bases at J, leaving 3 bases unmatched. CDR3 length: 14 amino acids. The CDR3 region is CASSYTGQDYGYTF. The CDR3 coding sequence is TGTGCCAGCAGTTACACCGGACAGGACTATGGCTACACCTTC.

The chain carries TRBV4-1 and TRBJ1-6; 7 positions match TRBD1. The V gene end was trimmed by 3 bases and the J gene end by 10 bases; junction bases not matched to a gene: 9. There are 15 residues in the CDR3. The germline V gene encodes CDR1 MGHRA and CDR2 YSYEKL. CDR3 sequence (DNA): TGCGCCAGCAGCCAGACCGACAGGGACCGGTCACCCCTCCACTTT. Translation gives CASSQTDRDRSPLHF.

This clone is a singleton in its sample. The CDR3 protein is CASRLDRGWSYEQYF. The CDR3 DNA sequence: TGTGCCAGCAGGCTAGACAGGGGTTGGTCCTACGAGCAGTACTTC. This chain joins TRBV27 and TRBJ2-7; TRBD1 matches 8 bases. Trimming at V came to 6 bases and at J to 1 base, leaving 8 bases not matched to a gene. The CDR3 runs to 15 residues. Germline V gene lookup returns CDR1 MNHEY and CDR2 SMNVEV (reference sequence).

The chain couples TRBV5-1 to TRBJ2-5, with D perhaps matching TRBD1 (6 bases). Germline V gene lookup returns CDR1 SGHRS and CDR2 YFSETQ. The CDR3 extends over 15 amino acids. Trimming removed 4 bases from V and 3 bases from J, with 16 bases in between. This chain's CDR3 is CASSPYPGGEETQYF. DNA of the CDR3: TGCGCCAGCAGCCCGTACCCTGGGGGCGAAGAGACCCAGTACTTC. Looking up the rest from reference TRBV5-1 and TRBJ2-5 gives the full variable domain: KAGVTQTPRYLIKTRGQQVTLSCSPISGHRSVSWYQQTPGQGLQFLFEYFSETQRNKGNFPGRFSGRQFSNSRSEMNVSTLELGDSALYLCASSPYPGGEETQYFGPGTRLLVL.

The chain has TRBV13 and TRBJ2-1; 8 nucleotides agree with TRBD1. V dropped 4 bases and J dropped 7; count of bases not matched to a gene: 15. The CDR3 length is 17 residues. Germline values: CDR1 PRHDT, CDR2 FYEKMQ (reference sequence). CDR3 nucleotides: TGTGCCAGCAGCTACCGGACAGGGAGCAGCGAGGGAAATGAGCAGTTCTTC. Protein product: CASSYRTGSSEGNEQFF.

The chain employs TRBV7-3 and TRBJ2-7, with D maybe TRBD2 (5 bases). The germline V gene has CDR1 SGHTA and CDR2 FQGTGA. The V end lost 5 bases, the J end lost 3 bases, and 17 bases lay between the germline ends. The CDR3 contains 15 residues. CDR3 loop: CASSPVPGLVYEQYF. Here the CDR3 DNA reads TGTGCCAGCAGCCCCGTACCCGGACTCGTCTACGAGCAGTACTTC.

This chain uses TRBV5-4 with TRBJ2-3, with unresolved D. The CDR3 has 15 residues. V lost 2 bases to trimming and J lost 5 bases, with 15 bases between them. The V gene's germline CDR1 is SGHNT and CDR2 YYREEE (reference sequence). CDR3 in DNA: TGTGCCAGCAGCTTTAATGTCAGGATGAGAGATACGCAGTATTTT. The encoded protein is CASSFNVRMRDTQYF.

The rearrangement links TRBV4-2 to TRBJ2-2, with D unresolved. V lost 4 bases, J lost 7 bases, and 7 bases lay in between. The CDR3 runs to 12 residues. The germline V gene has CDR1 LGHNA and CDR2 YNFKEQ. The CDR3 loop reads CASSPGFGELFF. CDR3 coding DNA: TGTGCCAGCAGCCCCGGGTTCGGGGAGCTGTTTTTT.

The rearrangement links TRBV30 to TRBJ2-3; D is unclear. Germline lookup yields CDR1 GTSNPN and CDR2 SVGIG (reference sequence). CDR3 length: 14 residues. V was shortened by 2 bases and J by 2 bases, with 11 bases between the two germline ends. CDR3 DNA sequence: TGTGCCTGGAGTAAGTCTAGATACACAGATACGCAGTATTTT. Translation gives CAWSKSRYTDTQYF.

This chain links TRBV7-2 with TRBJ1-1; 7 bases line up with TRBD1. CDR3 size: 15 residues. Germline trimming cut 2 bases from V and 4 bases from J; bases unmatched to any gene: 7. Germline V gene lookup returns CDR1 SGHTA and CDR2 FQGNSA. CDR3 loop: CASSLLRGRGTEAFF. CDR3 in DNA: TGTGCCAGCAGCTTACTAAGGGGGCGGGGCACTGAAGCTTTCTTT.

Here the CDR3 DNA reads TGCGCCAGCAGCCAAGATACGGGTTGGACCCAGTACTTC. Amino acids: CASSQDTGWTQYF. The V and J genes are TRBV4-3 and TRBJ2-5; D unclear. The germline V and J ends were trimmed by 0 bases and 7 bases, with 9 bases remaining between them. This CDR3 spans 13 amino acids. In germline, CDR1 is LGHNA, CDR2 YSLEER.

The V and J genes are TRBV27 and TRBJ1-1; possibly TRBD1 for D (6 bases). V lost 8 bases and J 5 bases, leaving 21 bases between the germline ends. Looked up from germline, CDR1 is MNHEY and CDR2 is SMNVEV (reference sequence). The CDR3 is 15 amino acids. The CDR3 bases are TGTGCCAGCGGCTGGGGGGGCCAGGGTATTACTGAAGCTTTCTTT. It codes for CASGWGGQGITEAFF.

This clone was seen at least ten times. J is TRBJ1-1 and V is TRBV15; D might be TRBD1 (6 bases). Germline lookup yields CDR1 LNHNV and CDR2 YYDKDF (reference sequence). The CDR3 has 15 residues. Between the trimmed V and J ends, which lost 0 bases and 4 bases, there was a span of 12 bases. CDR3 in amino acids: CATSRDRGAGTEAFF. The CDR3 DNA reads TGTGCCACCAGCAGAGACCGGGGGGCGGGCACTGAAGCTTTCTTT.

This chain links TRBV7-7 with TRBJ2-1; 7 nucleotides match TRBD2. CDR1 is SSHAT and CDR2 is FNYEAQ in the germline V gene (reference sequence). With V trimmed by 5 bases and J by 8 bases, 9 bases remained unmatched. The CDR3 spans 14 residues. In DNA form, the CDR3 reads TGTGCCAGCAGCCTAACACTAGCGAGTGATGAGCAGTTCTTC. Residues: CASSLTLASDEQFF.

The CDR3 region has the DNA TGCGCCAGCAGCTCCCTACAGGGGGGGAATTCACCCCTCCACTTT. Protein: CASSSLQGGNSPLHF. The chain carries TRBV5-1 and TRBJ1-6, with 8 bases matching TRBD1. The CDR3 is made up of 15 amino acids. J was trimmed by 7 bases and V by 3 bases; bases with no gene match: 6. Germline CDR1 and CDR2: SGHRS and YFSETQ.

CDR3 sequence (DNA): TGTGCCAGCTTTTCGGGACAGGATCTTGAGACCCAGTACTTC. Its translation: CASFSGQDLETQYF. The V and J genes are TRBV5-5 and TRBJ2-5, with TRBD1 identical over 8 bases. The V segment lost 7 bases and the J segment 5 bases; nucleotides outside the gene matches: 10. The CDR3 totals 14 residues. Germline assignment: CDR1 SGHKS and CDR2 YYEKEE (reference sequence).

Note on this clone: The identical CDR3 is also encoded by other nucleotide sequences in the sample. The chain recombines TRBV5-4 with TRBJ2-3; 8 bases fit TRBD1. The CDR3 totals 15 residues. Germline trimming cut 3 bases from V and 4 bases from J; bases unmatched to any gene: 7. The germline CDR1 and CDR2 sequences are SGHNT and YYREEE (reference sequence). The CDR3 DNA follows: TGTGCCAGCAGCTCAGGGACAGGCCTGTCAGATACGCAGTATTTT. This gives the protein CASSSGTGLSDTQYF.

The chain is built from TRBV7-9 and TRBJ2-7; no reliable D call. In germline, CDR1 is SEHNR, CDR2 FQNEAQ (reference sequence). Between the trimmed V and J ends, which lost 3 bases and 2 bases, there was a span of 5 bases. The CDR3 is 12 amino acids. The CDR3 nucleotides read TGTGCCAGCAGCTTTCAAACCTACGAGCAGTACTTC. It encodes CASSFQTYEQYF.